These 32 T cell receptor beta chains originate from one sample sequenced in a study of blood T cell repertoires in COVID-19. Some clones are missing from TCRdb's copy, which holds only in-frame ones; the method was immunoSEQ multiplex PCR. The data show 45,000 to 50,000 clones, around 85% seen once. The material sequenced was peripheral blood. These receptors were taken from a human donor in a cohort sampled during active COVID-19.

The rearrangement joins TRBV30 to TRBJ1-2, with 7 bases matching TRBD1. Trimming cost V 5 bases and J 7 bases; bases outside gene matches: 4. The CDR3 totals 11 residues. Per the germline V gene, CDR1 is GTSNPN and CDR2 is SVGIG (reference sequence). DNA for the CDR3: TGTGCCTGGGGGCAGGGGGGTGGCTACACCTTC. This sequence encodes CAWGQGGGYTF.

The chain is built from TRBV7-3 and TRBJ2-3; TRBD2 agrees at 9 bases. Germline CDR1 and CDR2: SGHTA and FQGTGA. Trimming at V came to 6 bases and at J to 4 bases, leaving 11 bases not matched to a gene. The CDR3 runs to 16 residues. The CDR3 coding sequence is TGTGCCAGCAGATTCAGTCCGACTAGCGGCGCAGATACGCAGTATTTT. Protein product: CASRFSPTSGADTQYF.

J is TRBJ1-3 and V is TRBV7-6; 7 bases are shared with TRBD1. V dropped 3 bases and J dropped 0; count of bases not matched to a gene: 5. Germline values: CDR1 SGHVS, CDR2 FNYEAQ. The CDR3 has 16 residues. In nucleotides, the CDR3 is TGTGCCAGCAGCTTCGGGACAGACAGCTCTGGAAACACCATATATTTT. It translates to CASSFGTDSSGNTIYF.

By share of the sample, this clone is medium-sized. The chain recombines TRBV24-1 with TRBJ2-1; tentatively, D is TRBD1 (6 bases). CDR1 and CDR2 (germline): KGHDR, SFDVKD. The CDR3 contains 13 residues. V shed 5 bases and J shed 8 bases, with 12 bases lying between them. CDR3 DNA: TGTGCCACCAGTGTGGGGGCGAGAGATGAGCAGTTCTTC. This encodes CATSVGARDEQFF.

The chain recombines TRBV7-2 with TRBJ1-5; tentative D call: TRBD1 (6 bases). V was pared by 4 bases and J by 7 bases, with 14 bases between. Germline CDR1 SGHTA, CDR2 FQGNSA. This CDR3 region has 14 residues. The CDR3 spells CASSSYRVEQPQHF. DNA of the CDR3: TGTGCCAGCAGCTCCTACAGGGTCGAGCAGCCCCAGCATTTT. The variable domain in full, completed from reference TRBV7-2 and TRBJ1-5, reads GAGVSQSPSNKVTEKGKDVELRCDPISGHTALYWYRQSLGQGLEFLIYFQGNSAPDKSGLPSDRFSAERTGGSVSTLTIQRTQQEDSAVYLCASSSYRVEQPQHFGDGTRLSIL.

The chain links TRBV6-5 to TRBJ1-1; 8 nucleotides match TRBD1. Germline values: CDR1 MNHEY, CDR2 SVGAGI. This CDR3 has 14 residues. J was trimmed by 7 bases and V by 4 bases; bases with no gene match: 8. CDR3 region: CASSSIMTGDEAFF. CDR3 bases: TGTGCCAGCAGTTCAATTATGACAGGGGATGAAGCTTTCTTT.

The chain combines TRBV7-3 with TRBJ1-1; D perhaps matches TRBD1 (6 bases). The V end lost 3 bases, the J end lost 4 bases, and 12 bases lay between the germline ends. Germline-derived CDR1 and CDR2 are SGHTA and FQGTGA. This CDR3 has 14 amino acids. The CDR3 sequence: CASSFLTGGTEAFF. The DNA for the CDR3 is TGTGCCAGCAGCTTCCTGACAGGTGGCACTGAAGCTTTCTTT.

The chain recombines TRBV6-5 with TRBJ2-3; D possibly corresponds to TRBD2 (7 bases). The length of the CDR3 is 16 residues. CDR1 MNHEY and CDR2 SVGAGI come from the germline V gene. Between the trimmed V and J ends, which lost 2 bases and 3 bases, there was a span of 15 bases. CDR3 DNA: TGTGCCAGCAGTTACGTAGGGGGGGCCGGGACAGATACGCAGTATTTT. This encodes CASSYVGGAGTDTQYF.

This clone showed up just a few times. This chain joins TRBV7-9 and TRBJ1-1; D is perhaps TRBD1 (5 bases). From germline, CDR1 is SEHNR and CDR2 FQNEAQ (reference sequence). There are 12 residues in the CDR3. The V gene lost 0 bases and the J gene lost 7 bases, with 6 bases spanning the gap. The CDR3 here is CASSLAGLEAFF. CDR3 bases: TGTGCCAGCAGCTTAGCGGGACTTGAAGCTTTCTTT.

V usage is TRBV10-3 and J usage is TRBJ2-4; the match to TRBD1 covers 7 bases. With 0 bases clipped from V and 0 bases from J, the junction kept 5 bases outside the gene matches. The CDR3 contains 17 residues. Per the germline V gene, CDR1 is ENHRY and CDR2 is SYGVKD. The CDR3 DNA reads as TGTGCCATCAGTGAGTCGACGGGACAGTCAGCCAAAAACATTCAGTACTTC. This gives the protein CAISESTGQSAKNIQYF.

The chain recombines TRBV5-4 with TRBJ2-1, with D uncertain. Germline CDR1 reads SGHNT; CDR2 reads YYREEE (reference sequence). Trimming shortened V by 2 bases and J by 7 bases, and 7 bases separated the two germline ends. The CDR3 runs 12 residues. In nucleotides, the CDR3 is TGTGCCAGCAGCTTAGGAGAGAATGAGCAGTTCTTC. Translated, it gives CASSLGENEQFF.

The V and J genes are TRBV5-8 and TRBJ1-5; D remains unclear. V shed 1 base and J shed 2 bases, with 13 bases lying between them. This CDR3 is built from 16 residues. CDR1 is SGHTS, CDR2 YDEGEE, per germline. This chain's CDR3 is CASSLSRRWGNQPQHF. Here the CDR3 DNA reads TGTGCCAGCAGCTTGTCGCGCAGGTGGGGCAATCAGCCCCAGCATTTT.

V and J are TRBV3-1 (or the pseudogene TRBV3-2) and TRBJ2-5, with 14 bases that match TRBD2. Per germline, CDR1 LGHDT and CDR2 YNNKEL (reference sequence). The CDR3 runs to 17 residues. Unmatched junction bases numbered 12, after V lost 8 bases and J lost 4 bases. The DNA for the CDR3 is TGTGCCAGCGCAACACGGGCCGGACTAGCGGGGGGAGAGACCCAGTACTTC. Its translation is CASATRAGLAGGETQYF.

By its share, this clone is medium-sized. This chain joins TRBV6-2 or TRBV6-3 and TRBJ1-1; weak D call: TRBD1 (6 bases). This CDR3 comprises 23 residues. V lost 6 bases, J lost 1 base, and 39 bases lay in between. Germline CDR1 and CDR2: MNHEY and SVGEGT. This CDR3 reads CASSPTYISIPLVGGHPNTEAFF. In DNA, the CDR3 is TGTGCCAGCAGCCCGACCTACATATCGATCCCTCTTGTTGGGGGACACCCGAACACTGAAGCTTTCTTT.

The CDR3 protein is CASSLTRVGGRETQYF. In DNA form, the CDR3 reads TGTGCCAGCAGCTTAACACGGGTCGGAGGGAGGGAGACCCAGTACTTC. This sequence joins TRBV7-8 and TRBJ2-5, with D possibly TRBD2 on 6 matching bases. Germline V lookup: CDR1 SGHVS, CDR2 FQNEAQ. The V end was cut by 2 bases, the J end by 5 bases, with 18 bases between. CDR3 length equals 16 residues.

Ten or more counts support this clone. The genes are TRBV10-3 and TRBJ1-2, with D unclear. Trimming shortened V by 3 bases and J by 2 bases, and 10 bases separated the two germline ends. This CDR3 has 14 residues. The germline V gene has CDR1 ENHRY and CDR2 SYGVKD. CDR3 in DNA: TGTGCCATCAGTGATGAACGGTTAAACTATGGCTACACCTTC. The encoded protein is CAISDERLNYGYTF.

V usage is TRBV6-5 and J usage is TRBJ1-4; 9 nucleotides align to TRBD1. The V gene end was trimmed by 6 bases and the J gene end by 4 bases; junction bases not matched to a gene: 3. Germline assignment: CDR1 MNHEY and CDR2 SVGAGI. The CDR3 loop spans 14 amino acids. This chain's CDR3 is CASRGQGFNEKLFF. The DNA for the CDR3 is TGTGCCAGCAGGGGACAGGGCTTTAATGAAAAACTGTTTTTT.

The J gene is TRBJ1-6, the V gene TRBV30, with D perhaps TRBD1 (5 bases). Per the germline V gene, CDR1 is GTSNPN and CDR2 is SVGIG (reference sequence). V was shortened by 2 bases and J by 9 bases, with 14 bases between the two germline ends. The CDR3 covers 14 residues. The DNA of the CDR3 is TGTGCCTGGAGTACCGGGGGATCAGGTTCACCCCTCCACTTT. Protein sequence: CAWSTGGSGSPLHF.

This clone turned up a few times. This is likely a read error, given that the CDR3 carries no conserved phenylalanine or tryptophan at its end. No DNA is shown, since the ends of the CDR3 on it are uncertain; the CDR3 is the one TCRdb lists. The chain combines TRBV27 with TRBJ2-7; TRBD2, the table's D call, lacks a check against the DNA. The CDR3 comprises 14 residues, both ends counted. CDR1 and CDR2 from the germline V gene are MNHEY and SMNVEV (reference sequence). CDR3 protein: CASSLRDFFPEEEP.

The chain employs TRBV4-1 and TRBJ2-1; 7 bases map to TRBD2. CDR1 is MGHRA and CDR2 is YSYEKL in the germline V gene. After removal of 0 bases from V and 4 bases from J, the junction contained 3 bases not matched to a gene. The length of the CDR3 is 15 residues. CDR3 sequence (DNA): TGCGCCAGCAGCCAAGAGGGGGGGAGATACAATGAGCAGTTCTTC. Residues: CASSQEGGRYNEQFF.

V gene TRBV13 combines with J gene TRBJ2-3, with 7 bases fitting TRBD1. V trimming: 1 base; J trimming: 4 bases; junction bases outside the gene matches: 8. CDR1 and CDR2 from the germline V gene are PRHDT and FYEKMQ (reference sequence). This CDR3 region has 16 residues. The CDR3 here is CASSLERQGGADTQYF. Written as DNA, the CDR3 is TGTGCCAGCAGCTTAGAAAGACAGGGTGGAGCAGATACGCAGTATTTT.

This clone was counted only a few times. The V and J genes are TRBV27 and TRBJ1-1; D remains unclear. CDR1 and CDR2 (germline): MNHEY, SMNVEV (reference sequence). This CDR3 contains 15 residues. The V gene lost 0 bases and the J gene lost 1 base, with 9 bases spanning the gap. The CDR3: CASSLSSPKNTEAFF. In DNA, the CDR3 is TGTGCCAGCAGTTTATCGTCCCCCAAGAACACTGAAGCTTTCTTT.

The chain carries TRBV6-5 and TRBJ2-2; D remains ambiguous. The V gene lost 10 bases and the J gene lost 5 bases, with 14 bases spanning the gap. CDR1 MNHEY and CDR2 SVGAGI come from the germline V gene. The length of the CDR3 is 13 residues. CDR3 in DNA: TGTGCCACAAGATTCGGTCGGACCGGGGAGCTGTTTTTT. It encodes CATRFGRTGELFF.

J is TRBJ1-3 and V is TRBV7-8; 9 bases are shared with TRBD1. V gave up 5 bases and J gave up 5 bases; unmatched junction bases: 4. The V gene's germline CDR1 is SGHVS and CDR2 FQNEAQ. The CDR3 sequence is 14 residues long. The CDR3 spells CASSKGQGRNTIYF. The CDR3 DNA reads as TGTGCCAGCAGCAAGGGACAGGGCAGAAACACCATATATTTT. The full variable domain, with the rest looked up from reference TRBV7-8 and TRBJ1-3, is GAGVSQSPRYKVAKRGQDVALRCDPISGHVSLFWYQQALGQGPEFLTYFQNEAQLDKSGLPSDRFFAERPEGSVSTLKIQRTQQEDSAVYLCASSKGQGRNTIYFGEGSWLTVV.

CDR3 in amino acids: CASSLLSAYEQYF. The DNA for the CDR3 is TGTGCCAGCAGCTTGCTTAGTGCCTACGAGCAGTACTTC. The chain couples TRBV5-6 to TRBJ2-7; D is uncertain. Germline V gene sequence: CDR1 SGHDT, CDR2 YYEEEE. With 1 base removed from V and 2 bases from J, the gap between germline ends came to 7 bases. This CDR3 region has 13 residues.

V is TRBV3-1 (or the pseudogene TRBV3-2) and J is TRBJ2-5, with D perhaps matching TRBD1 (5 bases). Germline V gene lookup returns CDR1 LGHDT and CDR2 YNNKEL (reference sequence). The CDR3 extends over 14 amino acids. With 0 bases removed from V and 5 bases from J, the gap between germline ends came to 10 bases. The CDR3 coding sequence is TGTGCCAGCAGCCAAGATCGAAGGGGCGAGACCCAGTACTTC. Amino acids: CASSQDRRGETQYF.

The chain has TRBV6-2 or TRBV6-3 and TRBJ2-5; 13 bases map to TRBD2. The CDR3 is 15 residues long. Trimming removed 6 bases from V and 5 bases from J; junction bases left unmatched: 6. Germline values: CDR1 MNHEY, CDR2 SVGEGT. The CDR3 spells CASSPTSGGSETQYF. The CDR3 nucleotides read TGTGCCAGCAGCCCGACTAGCGGGGGGAGTGAGACCCAGTACTTC.

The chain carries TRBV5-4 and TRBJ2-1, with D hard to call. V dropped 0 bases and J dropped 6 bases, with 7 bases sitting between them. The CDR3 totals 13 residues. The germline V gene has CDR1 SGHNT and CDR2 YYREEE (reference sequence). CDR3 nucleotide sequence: TGTGCCAGCAGCTTGGAACACCCCAATGAGCAGTTCTTC. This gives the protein CASSLEHPNEQFF.

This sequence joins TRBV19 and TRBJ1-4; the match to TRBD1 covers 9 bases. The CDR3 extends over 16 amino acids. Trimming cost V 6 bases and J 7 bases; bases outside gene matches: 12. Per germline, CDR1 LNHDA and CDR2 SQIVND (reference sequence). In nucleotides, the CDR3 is TGTGCCAGTAGAACGGGACAGGGTGGAGGGGGTGAAAAACTGTTTTTT. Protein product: CASRTGQGGGGEKLFF.

The CDR3 spells CASSQVADYGYTF. The CDR3 DNA sequence: TGTGCCAGCAGCCAAGTGGCGGACTATGGCTACACCTTC. The rearrangement uses TRBV14 and TRBJ1-2, with no clear D. Trimming removed 1 base from V and 3 bases from J, with 6 bases in between. Germline assignment: CDR1 SGHDN and CDR2 FVKESK. CDR3 length equals 13 residues. The full variable domain, rest sourced from reference TRBV14 and TRBJ1-2, is EAGVTQFPSHSVIEKGQTVTLRCDPISGHDNLYWYRRVMGKEIKFLLHFVKESKQDESGMPNNRFLAERTGGTYSTLKVQPAELEDSGVYFCASSQVADYGYTFGSGTRLTVV.

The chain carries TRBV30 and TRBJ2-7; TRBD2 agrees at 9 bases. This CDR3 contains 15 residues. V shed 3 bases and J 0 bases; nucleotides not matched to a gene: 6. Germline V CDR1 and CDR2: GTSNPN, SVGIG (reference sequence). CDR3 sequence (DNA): TGTGCCTGGAGGGGCCTAGCGGGGAGCTCCTACGAGCAGTACTTC. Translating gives CAWRGLAGSSYEQYF.

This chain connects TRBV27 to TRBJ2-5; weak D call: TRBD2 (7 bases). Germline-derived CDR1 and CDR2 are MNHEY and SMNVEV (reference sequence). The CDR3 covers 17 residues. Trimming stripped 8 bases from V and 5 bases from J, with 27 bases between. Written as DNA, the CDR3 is TGTGCCAGCGGTCCCCGGGGGCTAGCGGTCAAGAGGGAGACCCAGTACTTC. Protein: CASGPRGLAVKRETQYF.